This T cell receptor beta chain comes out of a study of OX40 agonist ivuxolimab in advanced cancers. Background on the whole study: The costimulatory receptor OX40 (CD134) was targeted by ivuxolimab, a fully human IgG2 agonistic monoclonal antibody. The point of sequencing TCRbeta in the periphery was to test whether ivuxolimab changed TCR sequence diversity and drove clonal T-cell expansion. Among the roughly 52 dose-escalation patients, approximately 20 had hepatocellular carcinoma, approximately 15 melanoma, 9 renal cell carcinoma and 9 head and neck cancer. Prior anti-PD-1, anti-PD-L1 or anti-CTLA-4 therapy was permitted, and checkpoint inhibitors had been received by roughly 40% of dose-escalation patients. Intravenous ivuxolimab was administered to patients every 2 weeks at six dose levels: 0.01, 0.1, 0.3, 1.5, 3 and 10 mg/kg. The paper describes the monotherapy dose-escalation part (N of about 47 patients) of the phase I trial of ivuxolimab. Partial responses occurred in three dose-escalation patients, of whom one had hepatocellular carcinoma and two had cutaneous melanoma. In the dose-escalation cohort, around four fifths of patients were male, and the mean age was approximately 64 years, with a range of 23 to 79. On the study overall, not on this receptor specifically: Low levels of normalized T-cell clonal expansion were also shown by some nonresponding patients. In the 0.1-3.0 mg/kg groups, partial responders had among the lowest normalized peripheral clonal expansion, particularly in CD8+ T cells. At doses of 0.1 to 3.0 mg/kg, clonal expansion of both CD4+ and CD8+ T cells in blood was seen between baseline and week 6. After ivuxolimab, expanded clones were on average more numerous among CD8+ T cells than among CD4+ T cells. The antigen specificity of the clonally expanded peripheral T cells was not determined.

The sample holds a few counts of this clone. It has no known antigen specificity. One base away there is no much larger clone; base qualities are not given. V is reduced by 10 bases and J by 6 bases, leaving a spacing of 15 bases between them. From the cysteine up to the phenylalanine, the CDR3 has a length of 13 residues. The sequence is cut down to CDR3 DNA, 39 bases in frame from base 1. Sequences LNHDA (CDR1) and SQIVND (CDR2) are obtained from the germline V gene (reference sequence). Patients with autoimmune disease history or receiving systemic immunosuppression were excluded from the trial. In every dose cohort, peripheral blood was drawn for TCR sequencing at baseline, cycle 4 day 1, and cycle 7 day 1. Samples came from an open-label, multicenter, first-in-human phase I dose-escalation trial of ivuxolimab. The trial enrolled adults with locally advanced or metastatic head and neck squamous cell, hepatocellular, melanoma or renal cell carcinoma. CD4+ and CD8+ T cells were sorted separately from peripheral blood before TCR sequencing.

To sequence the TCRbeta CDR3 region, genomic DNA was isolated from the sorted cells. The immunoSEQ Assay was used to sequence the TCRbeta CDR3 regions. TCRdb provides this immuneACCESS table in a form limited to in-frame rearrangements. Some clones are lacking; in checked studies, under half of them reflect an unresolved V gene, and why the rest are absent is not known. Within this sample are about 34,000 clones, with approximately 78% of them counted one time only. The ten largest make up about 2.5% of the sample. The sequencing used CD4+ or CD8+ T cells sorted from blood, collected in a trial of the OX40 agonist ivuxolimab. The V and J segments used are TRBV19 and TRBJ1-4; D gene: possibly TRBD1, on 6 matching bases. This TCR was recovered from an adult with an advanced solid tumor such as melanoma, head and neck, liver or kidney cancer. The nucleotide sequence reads TGTGCCACCAGGCGGGGGGGCGATGAAAAACTGTTTTTT. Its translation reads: CATRRGGDEKLFF.